Presented here are 5 T cell receptor beta chains from one specimen sequenced in a study of blood T cell repertoires in COVID-19. Sequenced by immunoSEQ multiplex PCR; TCRdb stores in-frame clones only, minus some. Of about 100,000 clones in the sample, 65% to 90% were seen once. Source material: peripheral blood. These receptors were obtained from a man older than 75 with acute or convalescent COVID-19.

The rearrangement joins TRBV10-3 to TRBJ1-5, with 7 bases matching TRBD1. Germline V gene data show CDR1 as ENHRY and CDR2 as SYGVKD. The CDR3 covers 18 residues. Unmatched junction bases numbered 11, after V lost 2 bases and J lost 1 base. CDR3 sequence reads: CAISELPGTASSNQPQHF. The CDR3 DNA reads TGTGCCATCAGTGAGCTGCCCGGGACAGCCAGCAGCAATCAGCCCCAGCATTTT.

V gene TRBV5-1 combines with J gene TRBJ2-7; 8 bases match TRBD1. This CDR3 has 13 residues. The trim removed 0 bases at V and 7 bases at J, leaving 3 bases unmatched. CDR1 SGHRS and CDR2 YFSETQ come from the germline V gene. CDR3 sequence: CASSLGGDREQYF. In DNA, the CDR3 is TGCGCCAGCAGCTTGGGCGGGGACAGGGAGCAGTACTTC.

This chain links TRBV7-2 with TRBJ2-7, with a possible D match to TRBD2 (6 bases). V lost 4 bases to trimming and J lost 7 bases, with 17 bases between them. The CDR3 loop spans 14 amino acids. Germline-derived CDR1 and CDR2 are SGHTA and FQGNSA. The CDR3 coding sequence is TGTGCCAGCAGCTCCTCGGGACTCCCGTGGGAGCAGTACTTC. Amino acid sequence: CASSSSGLPWEQYF.

CDR3: CASSIGGGGGQPQHF. As DNA, the CDR3 is TGTGCCAGTAGTATAGGCGGAGGGGGCGGTCAGCCCCAGCATTTT. The V and J genes are TRBV19 and TRBJ1-5, with TRBD1 matching 7 bases. The CDR3 loop spans 15 amino acids. From germline, CDR1 is LNHDA and CDR2 SQIVND (reference sequence). The J segment lost 6 bases and the V segment lost 1 base, leaving 6 bases of the junction unmatched.

J is TRBJ1-5 and V is TRBV4-3; D remains ambiguous. This CDR3 has 13 amino acids. Germline CDR1 reads LGHNA; CDR2 reads YSLEER. Between the trimmed V and J ends, which lost 4 bases and 5 bases, there was a span of 9 bases. The CDR3 reads CASSLVQDQPQHF. In nucleotides, the CDR3 is TGCGCCAGCAGCCTGGTTCAGGATCAGCCCCAGCATTTT.